The rows below give T cell receptor beta chains drawn from one sample of a study of blood T cell repertoires in COVID-19. Libraries were prepared by immunoSEQ multiplex PCR; TCRdb keeps only in-frame clonotypes and omits some of them. This sample has about 230,000 clones, with about 79% found just once. Input material: peripheral blood. The receptors derive from a man in his forties or fifties who had recovered from COVID-19. Both conserved end residues are part of each CDR3. A D gene is named only where the DNA matches it firmly. Clone size appears in some rows only: once, few, many, or a class for an expanded clone.

j_gene: TRBJ2-3; d_gene: -; abundance: once; len: 16; v_gene: TRBV9; CDR3nt: TGTGCCAGCAACACAAGGGGGGGGCCTAGCACAGATACGCAGTATTTT; CDR3aa: CASNTRGGPSTDTQYF
j_gene: TRBJ1-2; d_gene: TRBD1; abundance: -; len: 12; v_gene: TRBV12-3/TRBV12-4; CDR3nt: TGTGCCAGCAGTTTAGCCGGGACAGGGGGTACCTTC; CDR3aa: CASSLAGTGGTF
j_gene: TRBJ1-6; d_gene: TRBD1; abundance: -; len: 14; v_gene: TRBV30; CDR3nt: TGTGCCTGGAGTAGGACAGGGCTGAATTCACCCCTCCACTTT; CDR3aa: CAWSRTGLNSPLHF
j_gene: TRBJ1-5; d_gene: TRBD1; abundance: -; len: 15; v_gene: TRBV19; CDR3nt: TGTGCCAGTAGGATACAGGGGCCTAGCAATCAGCCCCAGCATTTT; CDR3aa: CASRIQGPSNQPQHF
j_gene: TRBJ2-5; d_gene: -; abundance: -; len: 14; v_gene: TRBV7-2; CDR3nt: TGTGCCAGCAGCGGGGGGGCCCGCCGGGAGACCCAGTACTTC; CDR3aa: CASSGGARRETQYF
j_gene: TRBJ1-1; d_gene: TRBD1; abundance: -; len: 12; v_gene: TRBV7-9; CDR3nt: TGTGCCAGCAGCCCGCAGGGGGCTGAAGCTTTCTTT; CDR3aa: CASSPQGAEAFF
j_gene: TRBJ2-7; d_gene: -; abundance: once; len: 12; v_gene: TRBV6-2/TRBV6-3; CDR3nt: TGTGCCAGCAGTTCCCTAGTAAACGAGCAGTACTTC; CDR3aa: CASSSLVNEQYF
j_gene: TRBJ1-3; d_gene: -; abundance: -; len: 19; v_gene: TRBV9; CDR3nt: TGTGCCAGCAGCGTAGCTTCTGGTCTTGAGGGCTCGAGGGGAAACACCATATATTTT; CDR3aa: CASSVASGLEGSRGNTIYF
j_gene: TRBJ1-1; d_gene: -; abundance: -; len: 14; v_gene: TRBV7-2; CDR3nt: TGTGCCAGCAGCCCACAGGGCCGGAGCACTGAAGCTTTCTTT; CDR3aa: CASSPQGRSTEAFF
j_gene: TRBJ1-4; d_gene: -; abundance: -; len: 13; v_gene: TRBV5-1; CDR3nt: TGCGCCAGCAGCTTGGATCCGGGGGAAAAACTGTTTTTT; CDR3aa: CASSLDPGEKLFF
j_gene: TRBJ2-3; d_gene: -; abundance: -; len: 13; v_gene: TRBV2; CDR3nt: TGTGCCGGGGGGGCGGGGACCTCAGATACGCAGTATTTT; CDR3aa: CAGGAGTSDTQYF
j_gene: TRBJ2-1; d_gene: -; abundance: -; len: 12; v_gene: TRBV6-6; CDR3nt: TGTGCCAGCAGTTTACTCCTTTATGAGCAGTTCTTC; CDR3aa: CASSLLLYEQFF
j_gene: TRBJ2-1; d_gene: -; abundance: -; len: 17; v_gene: TRBV5-1; CDR3nt: TGCGCCAGCAGCTTGGCGGGTTCCGCAAGCTCCTACAATGAGCAGTTCTTC; CDR3aa: CASSLAGSASSYNEQFF
j_gene: TRBJ1-3; d_gene: -; abundance: -; len: 13; v_gene: TRBV3-1/TRBV3-2; CDR3nt: TGTGCCAGCAGCCAAGACAGAAGAAACACCATATATTTT; CDR3aa: CASSQDRRNTIYF
j_gene: TRBJ1-2; d_gene: TRBD1; abundance: -; len: 15; v_gene: TRBV9; CDR3nt: TGTGCCAGCAGCGTAGGAGGGCAGGGGGCGTTTGGCTACACCTTC; CDR3aa: CASSVGGQGAFGYTF
j_gene: TRBJ2-7; d_gene: -; abundance: -; len: 13; v_gene: TRBV12-3/TRBV12-4; CDR3nt: TGTGCCAGCAGCTATGGGTACACTAACGAGCAGTACTTC; CDR3aa: CASSYGYTNEQYF
j_gene: TRBJ2-3; d_gene: TRBD2; abundance: -; len: 17; v_gene: TRBV11-3; CDR3nt: TGTGCCAGCAGCTTAGATTTGCTAGCGGGGGGCACAGATACGCAGTATTTT; CDR3aa: CASSLDLLAGGTDTQYF
j_gene: TRBJ1-5; d_gene: -; abundance: few; len: 11; v_gene: TRBV27; CDR3nt: TGTGCCAGCAGGGGGCGACAGCCCCAGCATTTT; CDR3aa: CASRGRQPQHF
j_gene: TRBJ2-1; d_gene: -; abundance: -; len: 12; v_gene: TRBV27; CDR3nt: TGTGCCAGCAGCGAGTTCTCCCATGAGCAGTTCTTC; CDR3aa: CASSEFSHEQFF
j_gene: TRBJ2-3; d_gene: TRBD1; abundance: -; len: 15; v_gene: TRBV3-1/TRBV3-2; CDR3nt: TGTGCCAGCAGAACAAAACAGGGGCCCACAGATACGCAGTATTTT; CDR3aa: CASRTKQGPTDTQYF
j_gene: TRBJ2-5; d_gene: TRBD1; abundance: many; len: 16; v_gene: TRBV7-9; CDR3nt: TGTGCCAGCAGCTTAGTTCGGGACAGGGAGCAAGAGACCCAGTACTTC; CDR3aa: CASSLVRDREQETQYF
j_gene: TRBJ2-3; d_gene: -; abundance: -; len: 14; v_gene: TRBV7-2; CDR3nt: TGTGCCAGCAGCTTTACAGGAATTGCAGATACGCAGTATTTT; CDR3aa: CASSFTGIADTQYF
j_gene: TRBJ2-3; d_gene: TRBD1; abundance: -; len: 18; v_gene: TRBV5-4; CDR3nt: TGTGCCAGCAGCCGAAAAAAAGGGACAGGGGACCTCACAGATACGCAGTATTTT; CDR3aa: CASSRKKGTGDLTDTQYF
j_gene: TRBJ2-1; d_gene: -; abundance: -; len: 16; v_gene: TRBV19; CDR3nt: TGTGCCAGTAGTATTCAAGTGGGAGCTACCTACAATGAGCAGTTCTTC; CDR3aa: CASSIQVGATYNEQFF
j_gene: TRBJ2-7; d_gene: -; abundance: -; len: 16; v_gene: TRBV7-2; CDR3nt: TGTGCCAGCAGCTTCACACCGGGTGGGGGCACGTGGGAGCAGTACTTC; CDR3aa: CASSFTPGGGTWEQYF
j_gene: TRBJ2-7; d_gene: TRBD1; abundance: -; len: 14; v_gene: TRBV5-1; CDR3nt: TGCGCCAGCAACCCAGGGACAGGGGGATACGAGCAGTACTTC; CDR3aa: CASNPGTGGYEQYF
j_gene: TRBJ1-2; d_gene: TRBD1; abundance: once; len: 14; v_gene: TRBV2; CDR3nt: TGTGCCAGCAGAAAGGGACAGGCTAACTATGGCTACACCTTC; CDR3aa: CASRKGQANYGYTF
j_gene: TRBJ1-4; d_gene: TRBD1; abundance: -; len: 15; v_gene: TRBV5-1; CDR3nt: TGCGCCAGCAGCTTGGGGGGACAGGTCAATGAAAAACTGTTTTTT; CDR3aa: CASSLGGQVNEKLFF
j_gene: TRBJ2-7; d_gene: -; abundance: -; len: 12; v_gene: TRBV18; CDR3nt: TGTGCCAGCTCACCCCCCGGCTACGAGCAGTACTTC; CDR3aa: CASSPPGYEQYF
j_gene: TRBJ2-7; d_gene: TRBD1; abundance: -; len: 14; v_gene: TRBV7-9; CDR3nt: TGTGCCAGCAGCCCGCAGGGACAGTCCTACGAGCAGTACTTC; CDR3aa: CASSPQGQSYEQYF
j_gene: TRBJ2-7; d_gene: -; abundance: -; len: 13; v_gene: TRBV21-1; CDR3nt: TGTGCCAGCAGCAACAGGGATCTTTACGAGCAGTACTTC; CDR3aa: CASSNRDLYEQYF
j_gene: TRBJ1-6; d_gene: TRBD1; abundance: -; len: 14; v_gene: TRBV27; CDR3nt: TGTGCCAGCCGCCCGACAGGGAAACTTTCACCCCTCCACTTT; CDR3aa: CASRPTGKLSPLHF
j_gene: TRBJ1-2; d_gene: -; abundance: -; len: 16; v_gene: TRBV7-2; CDR3nt: TGTGCCAGCAGCTTAGTTGGTGGGGGCGATAACTATGGCTACACCTTC; CDR3aa: CASSLVGGGDNYGYTF
j_gene: TRBJ1-5; d_gene: -; abundance: -; len: 14; v_gene: TRBV5-4; CDR3nt: TGTGCCAGCAGCTTCGGGGGGGGGTATCAGCCCCAGCATTTT; CDR3aa: CASSFGGGYQPQHF
j_gene: TRBJ1-1; d_gene: TRBD1; abundance: -; len: 17; v_gene: TRBV6-2/TRBV6-3; CDR3nt: TGTGCCAGCAGTTACCTGGGACAGGCCGGGCCCAACACTGAAGCTTTCTTT; CDR3aa: CASSYLGQAGPNTEAFF
j_gene: TRBJ2-2; d_gene: -; abundance: few; len: 14; v_gene: TRBV6-5; CDR3nt: TGTGCCAGCTGCCGCAGGGATGGGGCCGGGGAGCTGTTTTTT; CDR3aa: CASCRRDGAGELFF
j_gene: TRBJ1-1; d_gene: -; abundance: -; len: 13; v_gene: TRBV20-1; CDR3nt: TGCAGTGCTAGTAGGCAGGATTACACTGAAGCTTTCTTT; CDR3aa: CSASRQDYTEAFF
j_gene: TRBJ2-1; d_gene: -; abundance: once; len: 12; v_gene: TRBV12-3/TRBV12-4; CDR3nt: TGTGCCAGCAGCCTAGGGGGAACTGAGCAGTTCTTC; CDR3aa: CASSLGGTEQFF
j_gene: TRBJ1-5; d_gene: TRBD1; abundance: -; len: 14; v_gene: TRBV19; CDR3nt: TGTGCCAGTAGTTCGACAGGGAGGTATCAGCCCCAGCATTTT; CDR3aa: CASSSTGRYQPQHF
j_gene: TRBJ2-7; d_gene: -; abundance: -; len: 15; v_gene: TRBV5-4; CDR3nt: TGTGCCAGCAGGTTGTTAGCAGGGGACCCCTACGAGCAGTACTTC; CDR3aa: CASRLLAGDPYEQYF
j_gene: TRBJ2-1; d_gene: -; abundance: -; len: 15; v_gene: TRBV7-2; CDR3nt: TGTGCCAGCAGCGGAGGGCAGGGAGGTTTCGGTGAGCAGTTCTTC; CDR3aa: CASSGGQGGFGEQFF
j_gene: TRBJ2-1; d_gene: TRBD2; abundance: -; len: 17; v_gene: TRBV27; CDR3nt: TGTGCCAGCAGTTTAAAAAAGACTAGCGGGATTTACAATGAGCAGTTCTTC; CDR3aa: CASSLKKTSGIYNEQFF
j_gene: TRBJ2-2; d_gene: TRBD2; abundance: -; len: 15; v_gene: TRBV19; CDR3nt: TGTGCCTTGGCGCCGACTAGCCCTTGTGTCGGGGAGCTGTTTTTT; CDR3aa: CALAPTSPCVGELFF
j_gene: TRBJ2-1; d_gene: TRBD2; abundance: once; len: 15; v_gene: TRBV29-1; CDR3nt: TGCAGCGTTGAAGATCTGGGGGGAGGGAACAATGAGCAGTTCTTC; CDR3aa: CSVEDLGGGNNEQFF
j_gene: TRBJ1-1; d_gene: TRBD1; abundance: -; len: 17; v_gene: TRBV18; CDR3nt: TGTGCCAGCTCGGAGGCCTGGACAGGGAACGAAGTGGTTGAAGCTTTCTTT; CDR3aa: CASSEAWTGNEVVEAFF
j_gene: TRBJ2-1; d_gene: TRBD2; abundance: -; len: 12; v_gene: TRBV30; CDR3nt: TGTGCCTGGAGTAGGTGGGAGGGCCAACAGTTCTTC; CDR3aa: CAWSRWEGQQFF
j_gene: TRBJ1-4; d_gene: TRBD1; abundance: once; len: 14; v_gene: TRBV11-2; CDR3nt: TGTGCCAGCAGCTCTAAGGGGGCGAATGAAAAACTGTTTTTT; CDR3aa: CASSSKGANEKLFF
j_gene: TRBJ1-6; d_gene: TRBD1; abundance: -; len: 17; v_gene: TRBV27; CDR3nt: TGTGCCAGCAGTTTAGGTTTCCGGACAGGGGGCCCTTCACCCCTCCACTTT; CDR3aa: CASSLGFRTGGPSPLHF
j_gene: TRBJ2-3; d_gene: TRBD1; abundance: -; len: 14; v_gene: TRBV18; CDR3nt: TGTGCCAGCTCGTGGGACAGAGACACAGATACGCAGTATTTT; CDR3aa: CASSWDRDTDTQYF
j_gene: TRBJ1-3; d_gene: -; abundance: -; len: 15; v_gene: TRBV10-3; CDR3nt: TGTGCCATCAGTGATCAGGTGCTCTCTGGAAACACCATATATTTT; CDR3aa: CAISDQVLSGNTIYF
j_gene: TRBJ1-2; d_gene: -; abundance: -; len: 14; v_gene: TRBV19; CDR3nt: TGTGCCAGTAGTCGTTGGGCTTCTGAATATGGCTACACCTTC; CDR3aa: CASSRWASEYGYTF
j_gene: TRBJ1-4; d_gene: -; abundance: -; len: 15; v_gene: TRBV3-1/TRBV3-2; CDR3nt: TGTGCCAGCAGCTCCACCTTACTATCTAATGAAAAACTGTTTTTT; CDR3aa: CASSSTLLSNEKLFF
j_gene: TRBJ2-7; d_gene: TRBD1; abundance: -; len: 15; v_gene: TRBV13; CDR3nt: TGTGCCAGCAGCTTAGGACAGGGGAGCTCCTACGAGCAGTACTTC; CDR3aa: CASSLGQGSSYEQYF
j_gene: TRBJ2-1; d_gene: TRBD1; abundance: -; len: 15; v_gene: TRBV4-3; CDR3nt: TGCGCCAGCAGCCAAGGACAGGGGCTGTCGGATGAGCAGTTCTTC; CDR3aa: CASSQGQGLSDEQFF
j_gene: TRBJ2-3; d_gene: TRBD2; abundance: -; len: 18; v_gene: TRBV5-6; CDR3nt: TGTGCCAGCAGCCTGGAACTAGCGGGAGCTAGAGCAACAGATACGCAGTATTTT; CDR3aa: CASSLELAGARATDTQYF
j_gene: TRBJ2-2; d_gene: -; abundance: -; len: 16; v_gene: TRBV3-1/TRBV3-2; CDR3nt: TGTGCCAGCAGCCCGAGACAGGTCAGGAGCACCGGGGAGCTGTTTTTT; CDR3aa: CASSPRQVRSTGELFF
j_gene: TRBJ2-3; d_gene: -; abundance: -; len: 15; v_gene: TRBV10-1; CDR3nt: TGCGCCAGCAGTGAAGGGGGAGCAGTCACAGATACGCAGTATTTT; CDR3aa: CASSEGGAVTDTQYF
j_gene: TRBJ1-2; d_gene: -; abundance: few; len: 14; v_gene: TRBV19; CDR3nt: TGTGCCAGTAGTATAGATCGGACAGTCCAAGGCTACACCTTC; CDR3aa: CASSIDRTVQGYTF
j_gene: TRBJ1-6; d_gene: -; abundance: many; len: 16; v_gene: TRBV7-8; CDR3nt: TGTGCCAGCAGCTTAGCGCTTCGCCCGGGGAATTCACCCCTCCACTTT; CDR3aa: CASSLALRPGNSPLHF